This entry lists 30 T cell receptor beta chains sequenced from one sample in a study of blood T cells in healthy people across ages. Alongside a J-beta primer mix, a sample-barcoded 5' primer served in a second PCR lasting about 7 to 12 cycles. TCRdb re-called the 5' RACE reads through MiXCR, storing one row per CDR3 protein. The table has approximately 1,700,000 distinct CDR3 sequences, roughly two fifths seen once. The sequenced sample was blood. The source is a human donor in good health.

CDR3 nucleotide sequence: TGTGCCAGCAGCTTGAGCGTCCCACGGGGAGGCCAGCCCCAGCATTTT. This encodes CASSLSVPRGGQPQHF. The rearrangement links TRBV7-8 to TRBJ1-5; D remains unclear. Germline lookup yields CDR1 SGHVS and CDR2 FQNEAQ. Between the trimmed V and J ends, which lost 3 bases and 7 bases, there was a span of 19 bases. This CDR3 is 16 amino acids long.

Note on this clonotype: A much larger clone sits a single nucleotide away, making a read error possible. Here the CDR3 reads CSVRDPGSYNEQYF. In nucleotides, the CDR3 is TGCAGCGTTCGAGACCCGGGCTCCTACAATGAGCAGTACTTC. The chain employs TRBV29-1 and TRBJ2-1; no definite D call. With the DNA end fitting TRBJ2-7 better, the J assignment may be wrong. Germline CDR1 SQVTM, CDR2 ANQGSEA. The CDR3 loop spans 14 amino acids.

This clonotype has just a few counts. This chain links TRBV7-2 with TRBJ1-5; D may be TRBD1 (5 bases). Trimming left V 4 bases short and J 0 bases short, with 16 bases between. Germline CDR1 SGHTA, CDR2 FQGNSA. The CDR3 contains 17 residues. The CDR3 protein is CASSSWTSSYSNQPQHF. CDR3 bases: TGTGCCAGCAGCTCGTGGACATCATCTTATAGCAATCAGCCCCAGCATTTT.

The V call is TRBV20-1, the J call TRBJ2-4; D might be TRBD2 (5 bases). The DNA end favors TRBJ2-7, so the J call may be wrong. The CDR3 spans 13 residues. CDR1 is DFQATT, CDR2 SNEGSKA, per germline (reference sequence). CDR3 nucleotides: TGCAGTGCTATGCGAGGACTCACCTACGAGCAGTACTTC. Translating it yields CSAMRGLTYEQYF.

This clonotype was detected a few times. The chain carries TRBV6-2 or TRBV6-3 and TRBJ1-4; weak D call: TRBD1 (6 bases). Trimming removed 0 bases from V and 5 bases from J, with 16 bases in between. The V gene's germline CDR1 is MNHEY and CDR2 SVGEGT. The CDR3 sequence is 17 residues long. This CDR3 is CASSYSPRGQKNEKLFF. In DNA form, the CDR3 reads TGTGCCAGCAGTTACTCCCCCCGCGGACAGAAGAATGAAAAACTGTTTTTT.

The chain recombines TRBV7-2 with TRBJ1-5, with 7 bases lining up with TRBD1. Germline V gene lookup returns CDR1 SGHTA and CDR2 FQGNSA. The trim removed 3 bases at V and 3 bases at J, leaving 8 bases unmatched. The CDR3 sequence is 16 residues long. The CDR3: CASSLEGAGANQPQHF. The CDR3 bases are TGTGCCAGCAGCTTGGAGGGGGCAGGCGCCAATCAGCCCCAGCATTTT.

This clonotype has more than one count but fewer than ten. The V and J genes are TRBV4-2 and TRBJ1-2, with TRBD1 identical over 7 bases. The V gene end was trimmed by 3 bases and the J gene end by 4 bases; junction bases not matched to a gene: 8. Germline assignment: CDR1 LGHNA and CDR2 YNFKEQ. This CDR3 is 15 amino acids long. The CDR3 spells CASSQDLGQAYGYTF. The CDR3 DNA reads as TGTGCCAGCAGCCAGGACTTAGGACAGGCCTATGGCTACACCTTC.

Note on this clonotype: One end of the junction fails to match germline, which may point to a read error. The CDR3 DNA sequence: TGTGCCACCAGTGTTCTACAAGGGGTCACTGAAAAACTGCTTTTT. Translation: CATSVLQGVTEKLLF. The chain links TRBV24-1 to TRBJ1-4; TRBD1 might be the D (5 bases). The CDR3 is 15 residues long. CDR1 KGHDR and CDR2 SFDVKD come from the germline V gene.

This clonotype was counted a few times. This chain links TRBV3-1 with TRBJ2-3; D may be TRBD2 (5 bases). This CDR3 has 14 residues. V shed 6 bases and J shed 3 bases, with 13 bases lying between them. Germline V CDR1 and CDR2: LGHDT, YNNKEL (reference sequence). CDR3 in DNA: TGTGCCAGCAGGGACTTAGCGAAAACAGATACGCAGTATTTT. It translates to CASRDLAKTDTQYF.

The rearrangement uses TRBV9 and TRBJ1-6, with 8 positions matching TRBD1. Unmatched junction bases numbered 5, after V lost 8 bases and J lost 10 bases. This CDR3 is built from 12 residues. CDR1 SGDLS and CDR2 YYNGEE come from the germline V gene. CDR3 loop: CASSTGESPLHF. The CDR3 DNA sequence: TGTGCCAGTTCGACAGGGGAATCACCCCTCCACTTT.

This clonotype occurred a few times. The chain links TRBV5-1 to TRBJ2-5, with TRBD2 matching over 7 bases. The CDR3 contains 14 residues. CDR1 SGHRS and CDR2 YFSETQ come from the germline V gene. The junction had 4 bases not matched to a gene; V was cut back by 2 bases and J by 3 bases. This chain's CDR3 is CASSLLAPKETQYF. The CDR3 nucleotides are TGCGCCAGCAGCTTACTAGCGCCAAAAGAGACCCAGTACTTC.

The V call is TRBV20-1, the J call TRBJ2-7; perhaps TRBD1 as D (8 bases). Germline-derived CDR1 and CDR2 are DFQATT and SNEGSKA (reference sequence). With 5 bases removed from V and 2 bases from J, the gap between germline ends came to 19 bases. CDR3 length: 15 residues. The CDR3 nucleotides are TGCAGTGCTCGCCTGGGAGGGACAGGCGCCTACGAGCAGTACTTC. Translated, it gives CSARLGGTGAYEQYF.

This clonotype has only a few counts. This rearrangement joins TRBV7-2 to TRBJ2-1; maybe TRBD2 (5 bases). Trimming removed 0 bases from V and 9 bases from J, with 9 bases in between. This CDR3 spans 13 amino acids. Germline V gene lookup returns CDR1 SGHTA and CDR2 FQGNSA. The CDR3 spells CASSLASGREQFF. The CDR3 DNA follows: TGTGCCAGCAGCTTAGCGAGCGGACGTGAGCAGTTCTTC. Together with reference TRBV7-2 and TRBJ2-1, the CDR3 gives the full variable domain: GAGVSQSPSNKVTEKGKDVELRCDPISGHTALYWYRQSLGQGLEFLIYFQGNSAPDKSGLPSDRFSAERTGGSVSTLTIQRTQQEDSAVYLCASSLASGREQFFGPGTRLTVL.

V and J are TRBV9 and TRBJ2-7, with TRBD2 matching over 7 bases. CDR1 is SGDLS, CDR2 YYNGEE, per germline. The length of the CDR3 is 15 residues. Trimming cost V 4 bases and J 5 bases; bases outside gene matches: 12. The CDR3 sequence: CASSPPRAGEDEQYF. The CDR3 nucleotides are TGTGCCAGCAGCCCACCCCGGGCGGGGGAGGACGAGCAGTACTTC.

The chain couples TRBV27 to TRBJ1-6; 7 bases agree with TRBD1. Per the germline V gene, CDR1 is MNHEY and CDR2 is SMNVEV (reference sequence). The CDR3 contains 15 residues. CDR3 residues: CASYRPQGPSSPLHF. DNA for the CDR3: TGTGCAAGTTATAGACCACAGGGGCCCAGCTCACCCCTCCACTTT.

The table lists this clonotype with a few counts. The V call is TRBV10-3, the J call TRBJ2-5; 7 bases line up with TRBD1. The CDR3 contains 13 residues. V trimming: 8 bases; J trimming: 0 bases; junction bases outside the gene matches: 3. Per germline, CDR1 ENHRY and CDR2 SYGVKD. As DNA, the CDR3 is TGTGCCATCGGGACAGATTACCAAGAGACCCAGTACTTC. Encoded protein: CAIGTDYQETQYF.

The V gene is TRBV6-1, the J gene TRBJ2-5, with 11 bases matching TRBD1. The CDR3 extends over 16 amino acids. Per the germline V gene, CDR1 is MNHNS and CDR2 is SASEGT. Germline trimming cut 1 base from V and 5 bases from J; bases unmatched to any gene: 6. In nucleotides, the CDR3 is TGTGCCAGCAGTGAAGGAGGACAGGGGGCTTGGGAGACCCAGTACTTC. The encoded protein is CASSEGGQGAWETQYF.

The J gene is TRBJ1-2, the V gene TRBV29-1; perhaps TRBD1 as D (6 bases). The ends were cut back, 3 bases at V and 4 bases at J, with 21 bases in the middle. In germline, CDR1 is SQVTM, CDR2 ANQGSEA. There are 16 residues in the CDR3. CDR3 nucleotides: TGCAGCGTTGACTGGTCTCGGTCCGGGGGCGCCTATGGCTACACCTTC. Translated: CSVDWSRSGGAYGYTF.

Only a few counts were recorded for this clonotype. The chain has TRBV13 and TRBJ1-2; 7 nucleotides agree with TRBD1. CDR3 length: 17 amino acids. The germline V gene has CDR1 PRHDT and CDR2 FYEKMQ (reference sequence). V shed 4 bases and J 4 bases; nucleotides not matched to a gene: 15. CDR3 amino acids: CASSSGGAGTPFYGYTF. The CDR3 bases are TGTGCCAGCAGCTCAGGGGGGGCCGGGACACCCTTCTATGGCTACACCTTC.

V gene TRBV29-1 combines with J gene TRBJ1-1, with a tentative D call TRBD1 (5 bases). Germline CDR1 is SQVTM and CDR2 is ANQGSEA. Trimming cost V 6 bases and J 7 bases, with 18 bases left between them. CDR3 length: 13 amino acids. This chain's CDR3 is CSVNGGGMGEAFF. CDR3 sequence (DNA): TGCAGCGTAAACGGGGGGGGTATGGGTGAAGCTTTCTTT.

For the CDR3, the DNA is TGTGCCAGCAGCTTAGCCCCATGGGGTGAGCAGTTCTTC. This sequence encodes CASSLAPWGEQFF. The chain is built from TRBV7-2 and TRBJ2-1; D gene uncertain. V was trimmed by 0 bases and J by 9 bases, leaving 9 bases between them. The CDR3 sequence is 13 residues long. Germline V gene sequence: CDR1 SGHTA, CDR2 FQGNSA.

This clonotype has just one count. This chain links TRBV7-2 with TRBJ1-2, with no clear D. The V gene lost 11 bases and the J gene lost 6 bases, with 13 bases spanning the gap. Germline lookup yields CDR1 SGHTA and CDR2 FQGNSA. The length of the CDR3 is 11 residues. The CDR3 spells CASTGVHGYTF. In DNA, the CDR3 is TGTGCCTCGACCGGGGTTCATGGCTACACCTTC.

A few counts support this clonotype. CDR3: CASSDDRGSTQYF. In nucleotides, the CDR3 is TGTGCCAGCAGTGACGACAGGGGGTCTACGCAGTATTTT. This sequence joins TRBV6-4 and TRBJ2-3; 9 nucleotides agree with TRBD1. CDR3 length: 13 amino acids. CDR1 MRHNA and CDR2 SNTAGT come from the germline V gene. Germline trimming cut 2 bases from V and 8 bases from J; bases unmatched to any gene: 2.

The V and J genes are TRBV12-3 or TRBV12-4 and TRBJ1-5; D is ambiguous. Trimming stripped 6 bases from V and 3 bases from J, with 9 bases between. The CDR3 is made up of 13 amino acids. The CDR3 DNA follows: TGTGCCAGCAGGATTCGCGACAATCAGCCCCAGCATTTT. Its translation: CASRIRDNQPQHF.

This clonotype was observed a handful of times. The rearrangement links TRBV29-1 to TRBJ1-1; TRBD1 is a possible D gene (6 bases). The V and J ends lost 4 bases and 3 bases respectively, with 12 bases between them. The germline CDR1 and CDR2 sequences are SQVTM and ANQGSEA. This CDR3 is 13 amino acids long. CDR3 residues: CSVGQETYTEAFF. CDR3 nucleotides: TGCAGCGTTGGACAGGAGACGTACACTGAAGCTTTCTTT.

This chain joins TRBV7-8 and TRBJ2-1; 7 bases agree with TRBD2. The V gene end was trimmed by 4 bases and the J gene end by 1 base; junction bases not matched to a gene: 16. In germline, CDR1 is SGHVS, CDR2 FQNEAQ. The CDR3 is made up of 19 amino acids. The CDR3 DNA reads as TGTGCCAGCAGCTCTCCCGGGACTAACCCCCGAGGGTCCTACAATGAGCAGTTCTTC. Encoded protein: CASSSPGTNPRGSYNEQFF.

About this clonotype: Germline and junction disagree at one end, which may indicate a read error. This chain connects TRBV29-1 to TRBJ2-6, with D tentatively TRBD1 (6 bases). Germline CDR1 and CDR2: SQVTM and ANQGSEA. CDR3 length: 14 residues. The CDR3 reads CSVVEQAGANVRTF. In DNA, the CDR3 is TGCAGCGTTGTGGAACAGGCAGGGGCCAACGTCCGGACTTTC.

As regards this clonotype: An end of the junction does not agree with germline; a read error may underlie this. The chain carries TRBV2 and TRBJ2-3; D gene unclear. This CDR3 is 13 amino acids long. Per germline, CDR1 SNHLY and CDR2 FYNNEI. Written as DNA, the CDR3 is TGTGCCACTCGGTTGGCTGGCACAGATGCGCAGTATTTT. Protein sequence: CATRLAGTDAQYF.

This chain connects TRBV6-5 to TRBJ2-1; TRBD1 agrees at 11 bases. The CDR3 is 15 residues long. V was clipped by 1 base and J by 9 bases; unmatched bases: 5. Germline loops: CDR1 MNHEY, CDR2 SVGAGI. In nucleotides, the CDR3 is TGTGCCAGCAGTTACTTGGACAGGGGGCTTGGTGAGCAGTTCTTC. It codes for CASSYLDRGLGEQFF.

The chain employs TRBV20-1 and TRBJ1-5; weak D call: TRBD1 (5 bases). V was trimmed by 6 bases and J by 4 bases, leaving 16 bases between them. The CDR3 totals 14 residues. CDR1 is DFQATT and CDR2 is SNEGSKA in the germline V gene (reference sequence). The CDR3 loop reads CSAARGTGNQPQHF. CDR3 nucleotide sequence: TGCAGTGCCGCTCGGGGCACCGGGAATCAGCCCCAGCATTTT.